This T cell receptor (beta chain) was documented in a study of beta chain features in type 1 diabetes. General study results and limits: Patients with Type 1 diabetes showed moderately but significantly shorter TCRB CDR3s in all four CD4+ subsets. Shorter templates may be favored by PCR, equally so in patients and controls.

Germline V gene data show CDR1 as SGHDT and CDR2 as YYEEEE. V lost 2 bases, J lost 7 bases, and 2 bases stayed unmatched. The CDR3 has 13 amino acids. The sequenced template was cDNA made from the entire isolated RNA. Naive, central memory and regulatory T cell samples produced a mean of about 4 million reads. Assay: immunoSEQ multiplex PCR; the TCRdb copy retains only in-frame clones and omits some. The data hold under 250,000 clones, with approximately 15% observed a single time. This clone has only a few counts. Its antigen is not identified. This TCR was recovered from a man aged 25-45 years with type 1 diabetes. Sequencing input: naive CD4+ T cells from blood. The chain combines TRBV5-6 with TRBJ2-3; TRBD1 agrees at 9 bases. The CDR3 DNA follows: TGTGCCAGCAGCTTTACAGGGGGCTATACGCAGTATTTT. It is translated as CASSFTGGYTQYF.